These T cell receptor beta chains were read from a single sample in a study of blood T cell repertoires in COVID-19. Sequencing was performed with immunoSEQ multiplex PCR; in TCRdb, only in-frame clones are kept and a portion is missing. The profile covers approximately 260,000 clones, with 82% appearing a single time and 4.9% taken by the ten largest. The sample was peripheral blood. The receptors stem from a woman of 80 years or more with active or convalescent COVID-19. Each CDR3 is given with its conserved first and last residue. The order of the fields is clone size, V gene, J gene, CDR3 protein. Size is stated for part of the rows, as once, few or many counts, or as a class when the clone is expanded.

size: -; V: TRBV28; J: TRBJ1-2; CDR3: CASSPGNGYTF
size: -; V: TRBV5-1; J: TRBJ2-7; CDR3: CASSPGTSEQYF
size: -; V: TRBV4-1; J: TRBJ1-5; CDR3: CASSRGGFNQPQHF
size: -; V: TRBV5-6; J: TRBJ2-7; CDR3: CASSPTGGGSYEQYF
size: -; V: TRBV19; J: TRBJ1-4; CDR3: CASTPPSGGLNEKLFF
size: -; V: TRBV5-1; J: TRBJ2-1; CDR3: CASSQGLAGFHHEQFF
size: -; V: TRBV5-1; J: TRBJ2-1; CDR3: CASSPPLSASSSYNEQFF
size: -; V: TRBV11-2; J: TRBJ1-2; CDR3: CASSLSGVSVDGYTF
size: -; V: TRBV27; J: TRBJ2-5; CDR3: CASSSRDSQETQYF
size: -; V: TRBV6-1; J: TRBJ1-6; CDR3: CASSEQRDSPLHF
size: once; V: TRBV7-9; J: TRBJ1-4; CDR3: CASSPGTGREKLFF
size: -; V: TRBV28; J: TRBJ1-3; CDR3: CASSQGRGDTIYF
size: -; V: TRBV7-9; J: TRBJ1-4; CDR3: CASSETGVPFNEKLFF
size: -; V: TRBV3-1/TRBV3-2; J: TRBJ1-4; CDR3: CASSRSDRGIGEKLFF
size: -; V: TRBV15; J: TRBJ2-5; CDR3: CATSRAGLTFRAQYF
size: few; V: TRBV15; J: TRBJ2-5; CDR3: CATGYRSETQYF
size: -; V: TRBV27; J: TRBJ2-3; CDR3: CASSLGGRVDTQYF
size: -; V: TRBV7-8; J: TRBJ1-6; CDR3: CASSSRPGQGSNSPLHF
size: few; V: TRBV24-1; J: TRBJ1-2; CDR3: CATSDLTGTYGYTF
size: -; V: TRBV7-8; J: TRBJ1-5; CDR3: CASSLISRGADQPQHF
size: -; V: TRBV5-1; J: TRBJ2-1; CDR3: CASSLMEGSYNEQFF
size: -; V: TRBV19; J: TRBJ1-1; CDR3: CASSTKIGSGAFF
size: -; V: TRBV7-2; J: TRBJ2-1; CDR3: CASSPTSVIDNEQFF
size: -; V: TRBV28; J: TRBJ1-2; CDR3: CASSSGQLTYGYTF